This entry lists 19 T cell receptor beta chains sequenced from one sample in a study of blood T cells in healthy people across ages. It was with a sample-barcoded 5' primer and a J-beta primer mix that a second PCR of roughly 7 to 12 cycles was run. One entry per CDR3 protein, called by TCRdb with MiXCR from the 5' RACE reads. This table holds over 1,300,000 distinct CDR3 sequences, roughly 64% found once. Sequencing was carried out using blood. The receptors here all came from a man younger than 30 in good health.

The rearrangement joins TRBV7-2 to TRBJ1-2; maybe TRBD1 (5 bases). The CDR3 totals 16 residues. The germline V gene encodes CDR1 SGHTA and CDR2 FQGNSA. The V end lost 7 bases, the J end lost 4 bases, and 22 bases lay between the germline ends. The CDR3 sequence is CASNIPQGTEVYGYTF. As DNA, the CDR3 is TGTGCCAGCAACATTCCCCAGGGTACTGAGGTCTATGGCTACACCTTC.

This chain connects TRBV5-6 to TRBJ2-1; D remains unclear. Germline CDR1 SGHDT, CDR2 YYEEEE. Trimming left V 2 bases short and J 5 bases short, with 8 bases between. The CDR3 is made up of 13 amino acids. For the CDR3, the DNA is TGTGCCAGCAGCTTAGGACCTGACAATGAGCAGTTCTTC. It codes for CASSLGPDNEQFF.

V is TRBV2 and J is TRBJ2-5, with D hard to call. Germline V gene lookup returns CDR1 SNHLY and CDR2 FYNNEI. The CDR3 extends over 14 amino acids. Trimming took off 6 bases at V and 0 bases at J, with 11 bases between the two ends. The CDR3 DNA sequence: TGTGCCAGCAGCCAACACTTGTACCAAGAGACCCAGTACTTC. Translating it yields CASSQHLYQETQYF.

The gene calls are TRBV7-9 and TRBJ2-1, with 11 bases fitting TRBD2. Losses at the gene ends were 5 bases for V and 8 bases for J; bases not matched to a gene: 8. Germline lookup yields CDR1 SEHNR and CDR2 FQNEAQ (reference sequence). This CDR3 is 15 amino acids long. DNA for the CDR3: TGTGCCAGCAGCCTACTAGCGGGAGCTTTCCATGAGCAGTTCTTC. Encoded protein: CASSLLAGAFHEQFF. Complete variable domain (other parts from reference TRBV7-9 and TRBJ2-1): DTGVSQNPRHKITKRGQNVTFRCDPISEHNRLYWYRQTLGQGPEFLTYFQNEAQLEKSRLLSDRFSAERPKGSFSTLEIQRTEQGDSAMYLCASSLLAGAFHEQFFGPGTRLTVL.

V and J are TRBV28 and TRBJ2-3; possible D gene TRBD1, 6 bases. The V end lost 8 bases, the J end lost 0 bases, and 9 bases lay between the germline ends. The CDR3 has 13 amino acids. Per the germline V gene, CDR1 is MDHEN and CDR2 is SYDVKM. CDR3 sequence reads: CASGGPSTDTQYF. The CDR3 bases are TGTGCCAGCGGGGGCCCAAGCACAGATACGCAGTATTTT. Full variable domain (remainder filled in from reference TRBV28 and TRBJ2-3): DVKVTQSSRYLVKRTGEKVFLECVQDMDHENMFWYRQDPGLGLRLIYFSYDVKMKEKGDIPEGYSVSREKKERFSLILESASTNQTSMYLCASGGPSTDTQYFGPGTRLTVL.

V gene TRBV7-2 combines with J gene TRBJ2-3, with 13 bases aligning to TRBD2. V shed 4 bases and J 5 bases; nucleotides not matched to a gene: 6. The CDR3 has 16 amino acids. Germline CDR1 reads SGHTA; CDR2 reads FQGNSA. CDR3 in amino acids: CASSSTSGRDQDTQYF. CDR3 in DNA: TGTGCCAGCAGCTCTACTAGCGGGAGGGACCAAGATACGCAGTATTTT.

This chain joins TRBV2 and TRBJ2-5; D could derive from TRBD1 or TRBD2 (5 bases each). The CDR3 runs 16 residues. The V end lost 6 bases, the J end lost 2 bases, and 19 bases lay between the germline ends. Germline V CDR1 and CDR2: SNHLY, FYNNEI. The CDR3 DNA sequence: TGTGCCAGCAGAGGGTCCGGGGCGGGCCTACAAGAGACCCAGTACTTC. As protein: CASRGSGAGLQETQYF.

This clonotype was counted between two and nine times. Here the CDR3 reads CSASPGVKETQYF. CDR3 nucleotide sequence: TGCAGTGCTAGCCCCGGGGTTAAAGAGACCCAGTACTTC. This chain connects TRBV20-1 to TRBJ2-5; D is perhaps TRBD2 (5 bases). V was shortened by 3 bases and J by 3 bases, with 11 bases between the two germline ends. The CDR3 runs to 13 residues. Germline-derived CDR1 and CDR2 are DFQATT and SNEGSKA (reference sequence).

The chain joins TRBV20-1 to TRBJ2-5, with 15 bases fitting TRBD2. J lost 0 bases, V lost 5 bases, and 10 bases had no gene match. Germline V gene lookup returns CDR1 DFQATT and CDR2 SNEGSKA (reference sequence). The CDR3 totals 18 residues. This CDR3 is CSAPPGTSGGTHQETQYF. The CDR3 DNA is TGCAGTGCTCCACCCGGGACTAGCGGGGGGACTCACCAAGAGACCCAGTACTTC.

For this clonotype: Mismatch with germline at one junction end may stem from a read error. The CDR3 DNA is TGTGACAGCAGCGACGACAGGTTATTATACGAGCAGTACTTC. This encodes CDSSDDRLLYEQYF. The chain links TRBV5-5 to TRBJ2-7; tentatively, D is TRBD1 (6 bases). This CDR3 is built from 14 residues. Germline V gives CDR1 SGHKS, CDR2 YYEKEE (reference sequence).

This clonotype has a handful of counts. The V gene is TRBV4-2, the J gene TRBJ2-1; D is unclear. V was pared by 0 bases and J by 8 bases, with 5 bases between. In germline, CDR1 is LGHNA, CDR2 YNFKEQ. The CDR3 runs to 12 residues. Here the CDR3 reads CASSQDPHEQFF. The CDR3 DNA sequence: TGTGCCAGCAGCCAAGATCCCCATGAGCAGTTCTTC.

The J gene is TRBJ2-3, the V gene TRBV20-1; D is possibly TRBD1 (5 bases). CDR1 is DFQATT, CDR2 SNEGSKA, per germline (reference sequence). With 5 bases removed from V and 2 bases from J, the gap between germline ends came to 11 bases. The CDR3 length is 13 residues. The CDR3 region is CSADRRTTDTQYF. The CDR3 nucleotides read TGCAGTGCTGACAGAAGGACCACAGATACGCAGTATTTT.

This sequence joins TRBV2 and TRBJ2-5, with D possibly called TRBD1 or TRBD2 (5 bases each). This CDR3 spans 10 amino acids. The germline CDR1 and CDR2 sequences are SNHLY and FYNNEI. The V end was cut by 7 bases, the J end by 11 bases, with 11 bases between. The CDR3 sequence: CASNQGVQYF. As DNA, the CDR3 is TGTGCCAGCAACCAGGGAGTACAGTACTTC.

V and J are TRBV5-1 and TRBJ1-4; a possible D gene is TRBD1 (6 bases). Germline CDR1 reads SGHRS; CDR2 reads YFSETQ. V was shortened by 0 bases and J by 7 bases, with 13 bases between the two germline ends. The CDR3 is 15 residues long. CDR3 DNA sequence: TGCGCCAGCAGCTTGGCCGTACAGGGTATTGAAAAACTGTTTTTT. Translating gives CASSLAVQGIEKLFF.

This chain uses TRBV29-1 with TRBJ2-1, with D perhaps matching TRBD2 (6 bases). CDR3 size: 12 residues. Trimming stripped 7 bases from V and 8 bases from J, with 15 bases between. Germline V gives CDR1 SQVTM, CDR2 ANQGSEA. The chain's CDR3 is CSASQLAYEQFF. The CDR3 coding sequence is TGCAGCGCATCACAACTAGCCTATGAGCAGTTCTTC.

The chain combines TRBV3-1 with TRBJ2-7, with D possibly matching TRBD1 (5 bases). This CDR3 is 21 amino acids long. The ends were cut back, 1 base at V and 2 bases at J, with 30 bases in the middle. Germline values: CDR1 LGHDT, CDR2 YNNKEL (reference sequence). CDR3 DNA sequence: TGTGCCAGCAGCCAAGCCTGGTTTATTCCCCCCCCGTCAGGGAACGCCTACGAGCAGTACTTC. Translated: CASSQAWFIPPPSGNAYEQYF.

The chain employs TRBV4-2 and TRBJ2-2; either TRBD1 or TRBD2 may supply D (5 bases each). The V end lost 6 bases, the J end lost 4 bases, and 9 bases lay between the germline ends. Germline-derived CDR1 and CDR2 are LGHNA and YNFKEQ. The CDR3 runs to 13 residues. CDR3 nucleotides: TGTGCCAGCAGGGGGGTCGGCACCGGGGAGCTGTTTTTT. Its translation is CASRGVGTGELFF.

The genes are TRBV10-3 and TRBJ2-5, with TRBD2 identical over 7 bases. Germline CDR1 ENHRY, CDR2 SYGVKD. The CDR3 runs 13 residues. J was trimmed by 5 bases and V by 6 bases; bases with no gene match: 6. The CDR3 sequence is CAISPVGGETQYF. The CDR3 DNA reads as TGTGCCATCAGCCCGGTCGGGGGGGAGACCCAGTACTTC.

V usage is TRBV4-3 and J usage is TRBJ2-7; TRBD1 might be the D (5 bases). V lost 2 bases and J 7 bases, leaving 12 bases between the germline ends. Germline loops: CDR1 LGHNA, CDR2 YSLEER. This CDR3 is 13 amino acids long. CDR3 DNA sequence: TGCGCCAGCAGCCAAACCACGGCAGGGGAGCAGTACTTC. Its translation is CASSQTTAGEQYF.